These T cell receptor beta chains were read from a single sample in a study of beta chain features in type 1 diabetes. Here immunoSEQ multiplex PCR was the method, and the copy in TCRdb shows in-frame clones only, minus some. This table has about 290,000 clones, 8% appearing once. The sequencing sample was made of central memory CD4+ T cells from blood. The origin of the receptors is a young woman in good health. Each CDR3 is given with its conserved first and last residue. Fields, in order: clone size, D gene, V gene, J gene, CDR3 DNA, CDR3 protein. The D gene is left open where the match is weak. The size field is filled for only some rows; it gives once, few, many or a size class.

clone size: many
D gene: -
V gene: TRBV7-9
J gene: TRBJ2-3
CDR3 DNA: TGTGCCAGCAGCCAAGATGAGGTGGTTGATACGCAGTATTTT
CDR3 protein: CASSQDEVVDTQYF

clone size: -
D gene: TRBD1
V gene: TRBV30
J gene: TRBJ1-1
CDR3 DNA: TGTGCCGCCGTTCGCAGGAAGGTCGGGACAGGGGGAGGGAAGACTGAAGCTTTCTTT
CDR3 protein: CAAVRRKVGTGGGKTEAFF

clone size: few
D gene: TRBD2
V gene: TRBV5-1
J gene: TRBJ2-5
CDR3 DNA: TGCGCCAGCAGCTCTTCTAGCGGGAAGTCGAAGACCCAGTACTTC
CDR3 protein: CASSSSSGKSKTQYF

clone size: few
D gene: TRBD1
V gene: TRBV11-2
J gene: TRBJ2-3
CDR3 DNA: TGTGCCAGCAGCTTAAACTTGGACAGGCGATTTGGCACAGATACGCAGTATTTT
CDR3 protein: CASSLNLDRRFGTDTQYF

clone size: -
D gene: -
V gene: TRBV15
J gene: TRBJ2-5
CDR3 DNA: TGTGCCACCGGGATAGGAAGGGAAATTCGGACCCAGTACTTC
CDR3 protein: CATGIGREIRTQYF

clone size: few
D gene: -
V gene: TRBV4-1
J gene: TRBJ1-1
CDR3 DNA: TGCGCCAGCAGCCTACCGACCACGAGGAGAACTGAAGCTTTCTTT
CDR3 protein: CASSLPTTRRTEAFF

clone size: few
D gene: -
V gene: TRBV11-1
J gene: TRBJ1-1
CDR3 DNA: TGTGCCAGCAGCCTCAGTAAAAACACTGAAGCTTTCTTT
CDR3 protein: CASSLSKNTEAFF

clone size: -
D gene: -
V gene: TRBV4-3
J gene: TRBJ2-1
CDR3 DNA: TGCGCCAGCAGCCAAGACCTCCCACAGGGATACTACAATGAGCAGTTCTTC
CDR3 protein: CASSQDLPQGYYNEQFF

clone size: -
D gene: -
V gene: TRBV29-1
J gene: TRBJ2-7
CDR3 DNA: TGCAGCGTAACGGGGCAGGCCGACTACGAGCAGTACTTC
CDR3 protein: CSVTGQADYEQYF

clone size: -
D gene: TRBD1
V gene: TRBV29-1
J gene: TRBJ1-4
CDR3 DNA: TGCAGCGTGTACAGGGGTAAAAAACTGTTTTTT
CDR3 protein: CSVYRGKKLFF

clone size: few
D gene: -
V gene: TRBV5-1
J gene: TRBJ2-5
CDR3 DNA: TGCGCCAGCAGCTTGGGGGTAGCGGAAGAGACCCAGTACTTC
CDR3 protein: CASSLGVAEETQYF

clone size: -
D gene: -
V gene: TRBV5-4
J gene: TRBJ2-1
CDR3 DNA: TGTGCCAGCAGTGATGCGTCGGCCCTCAACAATGAGCAGTTCTTC
CDR3 protein: CASSDASALNNEQFF

clone size: -
D gene: TRBD2
V gene: TRBV19
J gene: TRBJ2-1
CDR3 DNA: TGTGCCAGTAGTCTAGCGGGGGGCCGTCATAACTCCTACAATGAGCAGTTCTTC
CDR3 protein: CASSLAGGRHNSYNEQFF

clone size: few
D gene: -
V gene: TRBV7-6
J gene: TRBJ1-1
CDR3 DNA: TGTGCCAGCAGGGTAACAGGGTTGGGGAACACTGAAGCTTTCTTT
CDR3 protein: CASRVTGLGNTEAFF

clone size: few
D gene: TRBD2
V gene: TRBV14
J gene: TRBJ2-1
CDR3 DNA: TGTGCCAGCAGCCGCCCCGGGACTAGCTACAATGAGCAGTTCTTC
CDR3 protein: CASSRPGTSYNEQFF

clone size: -
D gene: TRBD1
V gene: TRBV7-9
J gene: TRBJ2-3
CDR3 DNA: TGTGCCAGCAGCTTTTCGGAGCAGGGGGCAGATACGCAGTATTTT
CDR3 protein: CASSFSEQGADTQYF

clone size: many
D gene: TRBD1
V gene: TRBV7-2
J gene: TRBJ1-2
CDR3 DNA: TGTGCCAGCAGCCCTGGACAGGCTCGGACTAACTATGGCTACACCTTC
CDR3 protein: CASSPGQARTNYGYTF

clone size: -
D gene: -
V gene: TRBV19
J gene: TRBJ1-5
CDR3 DNA: TGTGCCAGTAGTAGCCCCGGGACCCGGGACTACCAGCCCCAGCATTTT
CDR3 protein: CASSSPGTRDYQPQHF

clone size: many
D gene: -
V gene: TRBV6-6
J gene: TRBJ2-3
CDR3 DNA: TGTGCCAGCAGTTACTCCGGGTTTTTTAGCACAGATACGCAGTATTTT
CDR3 protein: CASSYSGFFSTDTQYF

clone size: few
D gene: TRBD1
V gene: TRBV28
J gene: TRBJ1-2
CDR3 DNA: TGTGCCAGCACTAAAGTCAGACAGGGGAACTATGGCTACACCTTC
CDR3 protein: CASTKVRQGNYGYTF

clone size: -
D gene: TRBD2
V gene: TRBV27
J gene: TRBJ2-7
CDR3 DNA: TGTGCCAGCACGAAATACGCAGGGGCTAGCGGGACCTACGAGCAGTACTTC
CDR3 protein: CASTKYAGASGTYEQYF

clone size: few
D gene: -
V gene: TRBV18
J gene: TRBJ2-5
CDR3 DNA: TGTGCCAGCTCACCCACAGACCAAGAGACCCAGTACTTC
CDR3 protein: CASSPTDQETQYF

clone size: -
D gene: -
V gene: TRBV10-2
J gene: TRBJ1-2
CDR3 DNA: TGCGCCAGCAGTGAGTCGGTAGGAAAAAGCTACACCTTC
CDR3 protein: CASSESVGKSYTF

clone size: -
D gene: -
V gene: TRBV18
J gene: TRBJ2-2
CDR3 DNA: TGTGCCAGCTCGACAAGGAACGGAGGGTTCCCCGGGGAGCTGTTTTTT
CDR3 protein: CASSTRNGGFPGELFF

clone size: -
D gene: -
V gene: TRBV4-3
J gene: TRBJ2-2
CDR3 DNA: TGCGCCAGCAGCCAAGGCCTGGGAGGGAACACCGGGGAGCTGTTTTTT
CDR3 protein: CASSQGLGGNTGELFF

clone size: few
D gene: TRBD2
V gene: TRBV27
J gene: TRBJ2-5
CDR3 DNA: TGTGCCAGCAGTTTAAGTAATTACGGGAGGCTCCGGGAGACCCAGTACTTC
CDR3 protein: CASSLSNYGRLRETQYF

clone size: many
D gene: -
V gene: TRBV9
J gene: TRBJ2-7
CDR3 DNA: TGTGCCAGCAGCCCCGACTTGGGGGACACCCCCTTTGACGAGCAGTACTTC
CDR3 protein: CASSPDLGDTPFDEQYF

clone size: few
D gene: -
V gene: TRBV30
J gene: TRBJ1-5
CDR3 DNA: TGTGCCTGGAGTGTGTCTGCCAGCCTCAATCAGCCCCAGCATTTT
CDR3 protein: CAWSVSASLNQPQHF

clone size: many
D gene: -
V gene: TRBV19
J gene: TRBJ2-1
CDR3 DNA: TGTGCCAGTAGTAGCCATGGGTACAATGAGCAGTTCTTC
CDR3 protein: CASSSHGYNEQFF

clone size: few
D gene: -
V gene: TRBV28
J gene: TRBJ2-5
CDR3 DNA: TGTGCCAGCAGTTGGGCAGGGGAAGAGACCCAGTACTTC
CDR3 protein: CASSWAGEETQYF

clone size: many
D gene: -
V gene: TRBV7-8
J gene: TRBJ2-1
CDR3 DNA: TGTGCCGGGGGGTTTTTAAAAGGGCGTTACAATGAGCAGTTCTTC
CDR3 protein: CAGGFLKGRYNEQFF

clone size: -
D gene: TRBD1
V gene: TRBV18
J gene: TRBJ1-6
CDR3 DNA: TGTGCCAGCTCACCACTAGAGACAGGGTCAAATTCACCCCTCCACTTT
CDR3 protein: CASSPLETGSNSPLHF

clone size: -
D gene: -
V gene: TRBV28
J gene: TRBJ2-1
CDR3 DNA: TGTGCCGGGCTCTCGGGTGGGTCCTACAATGAGCAGTTCTTC
CDR3 protein: CAGLSGGSYNEQFF

clone size: -
D gene: -
V gene: TRBV6-5
J gene: TRBJ2-2
CDR3 DNA: TGTGCCAGCAGCCCACCCCGGTTAACCGGGGAGCTGTTTTTT
CDR3 protein: CASSPPRLTGELFF

clone size: -
D gene: -
V gene: TRBV6-5
J gene: TRBJ1-1
CDR3 DNA: TGTGCCAGCAGTTACTCGTCGGACAGATTTCGACCTTTCTTT
CDR3 protein: CASSYSSDRFRPFF

clone size: -
D gene: TRBD2
V gene: TRBV30
J gene: TRBJ2-1
CDR3 DNA: TGTGCCGGTCAGACTAGCGGGAGTAAGTTCTTC
CDR3 protein: CAGQTSGSKFF

clone size: -
D gene: -
V gene: TRBV20-1
J gene: TRBJ2-1
CDR3 DNA: TGCAGTGCTAACACTGAGCAGTTCTTC
CDR3 protein: CSANTEQFF